This is a list of T cell receptor beta chains from one sample in a study of OX40 agonist ivuxolimab in advanced cancers. Clones were sequenced by immunoSEQ multiplex PCR, and TCRdb holds only the in-frame ones, with some missing. The sample holds 35,000 to 45,000 clones, about nine tenths seen once. The specimen was CD4+ or CD8+ T cells sorted from blood, collected in a trial of the OX40 agonist ivuxolimab. The source of these receptors is an adult with an advanced solid tumor such as melanoma, head and neck, liver or kidney cancer. Each CDR3 is given with its conserved first and last residue. The order of the fields is J gene, V gene, CDR3 protein.

>TRBJ2-7|TRBV29-1
CSVVSGWEQYF
>TRBJ2-7|TRBV6-5
CASSYVGLANEQYF
>TRBJ2-4|TRBV5-8
CASSLRELPKNIQYF
>TRBJ1-4|TRBV30
CAWSRGTADEKLFF
>-|TRBV28
CASSLMGFYEQYF
>TRBJ2-2|TRBV6-1
CASSESGELFF
>TRBJ2-2|TRBV30
CAWSSTSFGELFF
>TRBJ1-3|TRBV4-2
CASSQEGALSGNTIYF
>TRBJ1-4|TRBV7-9
CASSAVGLWEKLFF
>TRBJ2-1|TRBV7-9
CASSLIAGVNEQFF
>TRBJ2-7|TRBV14
CASSQEVGSGLAGYEQYF
>TRBJ1-2|TRBV13
CASSGGQAPGYTF
>TRBJ1-5|TRBV30
CAWSGSEGLFPNQPQHF